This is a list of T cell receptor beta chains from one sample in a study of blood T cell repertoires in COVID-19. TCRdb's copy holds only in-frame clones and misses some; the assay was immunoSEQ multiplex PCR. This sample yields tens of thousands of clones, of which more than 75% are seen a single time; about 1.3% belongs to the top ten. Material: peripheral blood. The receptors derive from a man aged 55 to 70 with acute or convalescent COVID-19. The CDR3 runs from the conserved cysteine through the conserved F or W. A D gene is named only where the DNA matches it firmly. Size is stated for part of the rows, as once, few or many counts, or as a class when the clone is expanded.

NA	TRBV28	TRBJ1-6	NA	CATYPSYNSPLHF	TGTGCCACCTATCCCTCCTATAATTCACCCCTCCACTTT
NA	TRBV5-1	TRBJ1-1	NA	CASSFGRVRNTEAFF	TGCGCCAGCAGCTTTGGTCGGGTGAGGAACACTGAAGCTTTCTTT
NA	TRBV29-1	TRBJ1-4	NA	CSAQRGTNEKLFF	TGCAGCGCCCAGAGGGGGACTAATGAAAAACTGTTTTTT
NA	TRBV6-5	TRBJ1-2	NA	CASRRDTSYTF	TGTGCCAGCAGACGGGACACGAGCTACACCTTC
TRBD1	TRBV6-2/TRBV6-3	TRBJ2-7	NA	CASSWPRDRGTYEQYF	TGTGCCAGCAGTTGGCCCCGGGACAGGGGAACCTACGAGCAGTACTTC
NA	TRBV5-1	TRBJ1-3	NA	CASSLDSGIGNTIYF	TGCGCCAGCAGCTTGGATTCGGGGATCGGAAACACCATATATTTT
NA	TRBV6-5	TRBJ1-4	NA	CASRSQGIGEKLFF	TGTGCCAGCAGAAGCCAGGGGATAGGCGAAAAACTGTTTTTT
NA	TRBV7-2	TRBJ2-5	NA	CASSPSGGQSRQETQYF	TGTGCCAGCAGCCCCTCCGGGGGACAGAGTCGACAAGAGACCCAGTACTTC
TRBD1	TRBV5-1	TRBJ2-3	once	CASSSEGQGWNF	TGCGCCAGCAGCTCGGAGGGACAGGGTTGGAATTTT
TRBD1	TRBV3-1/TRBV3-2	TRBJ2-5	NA	CASLRTGSETQYF	TGTGCCAGCTTAAGGACAGGGTCGGAGACCCAGTACTTC
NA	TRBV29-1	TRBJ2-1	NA	CSVPAVEDEQFF	TGCAGCGTTCCGGCGGTAGAGGATGAGCAGTTCTTC
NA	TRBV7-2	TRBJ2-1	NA	CASSLGQVSYNEQFF	TGTGCCAGCAGCTTAGGACAGGTCTCCTACAATGAGCAGTTCTTC
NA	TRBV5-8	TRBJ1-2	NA	CASSLDNYGYTF	TGTGCCAGCAGCCTAGATAACTATGGCTACACCTTC
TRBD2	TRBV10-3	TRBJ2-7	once	CAISAREAAEQYF	TGTGCCATCAGTGCTCGGGAGGCGGCCGAGCAGTACTTC
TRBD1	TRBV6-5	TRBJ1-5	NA	CASKGTGENQPQHF	TGTGCCAGCAAGGGGACAGGGGAAAATCAGCCCCAGCATTTT
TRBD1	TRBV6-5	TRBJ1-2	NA	CASPGQNYGYTF	TGTGCCAGTCCGGGACAGAACTATGGCTACACCTTC
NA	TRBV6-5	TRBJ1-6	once	CASSRETYSPLHF	TGTGCCAGCAGCCGGGAAACGTACTCACCCCTCCACTTT
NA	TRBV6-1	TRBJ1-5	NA	CASSEVGGPQHF	TGTGCCAGCAGTGAAGTGGGGGGACCCCAGCATTTT
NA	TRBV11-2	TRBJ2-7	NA	CASSTVGRSYEQYF	TGTGCCAGCAGCACCGTGGGGAGGTCCTACGAGCAGTACTTC
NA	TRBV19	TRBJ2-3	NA	CASSIPGADTQYF	TGTGCCAGTAGTATCCCCGGGGCAGATACGCAGTATTTT
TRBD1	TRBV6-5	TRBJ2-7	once	CASSRDRAYEQYF	TGTGCCAGCAGTAGGGACAGGGCCTACGAGCAGTACTTC
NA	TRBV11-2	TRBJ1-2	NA	CASSKPAGVLYGYTF	TGTGCCAGCAGCAAACCAGCGGGGGTTCTCTATGGCTACACCTTC
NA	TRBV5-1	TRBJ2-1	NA	CASSLSNNRDLYNEQFF	TGCGCCAGCAGCTTGAGCAATAACAGGGACCTATACAATGAGCAGTTCTTC
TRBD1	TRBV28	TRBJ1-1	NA	CASIISGTVKVEAFF	TGTGCCAGCATCATATCCGGGACAGTAAAGGTTGAAGCTTTCTTT
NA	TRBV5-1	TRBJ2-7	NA	CASSLVPGGQVPLYEQYF	TGCGCCAGCAGCTTAGTTCCGGGGGGACAGGTGCCCCTCTACGAGCAGTACTTC
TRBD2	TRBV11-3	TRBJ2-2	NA	CASSLEIGTSGGAYTGELFF	TGTGCCAGCAGCTTAGAAATCGGGACTAGCGGGGGGGCGTACACCGGGGAGCTGTTTTTT
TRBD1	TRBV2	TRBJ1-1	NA	CASVHILGTGGTEAFF	TGTGCCAGCGTTCATATCCTAGGGACAGGGGGCACTGAAGCTTTCTTT
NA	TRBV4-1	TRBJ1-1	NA	CASSQAETGNTEAFF	TGCGCCAGCAGCCAAGCTGAAACCGGGAACACTGAAGCTTTCTTT
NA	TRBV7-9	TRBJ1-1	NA	CASSSKRETEAFF	TGTGCCAGCAGCTCTAAAAGGGAGACTGAAGCTTTCTTT
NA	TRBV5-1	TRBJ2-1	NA	CASSLAGARNNEQFF	TGCGCCAGCAGCTTGGCAGGGGCCCGGAACAATGAGCAGTTCTTC
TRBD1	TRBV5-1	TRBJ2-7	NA	CASSLGTGAGEQYF	TGCGCCAGCAGCCTCGGGACAGGGGCCGGCGAGCAGTACTTC
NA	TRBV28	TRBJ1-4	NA	CASVKGMGEKLFF	TGTGCCAGCGTAAAGGGGATGGGAGAAAAACTGTTTTTT
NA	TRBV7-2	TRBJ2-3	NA	CASSLDKGSDTQYF	TGTGCCAGCAGCTTAGATAAGGGGTCGGATACGCAGTATTTT
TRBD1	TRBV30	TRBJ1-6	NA	CAWTGQGSGNSPLHF	TGTGCCTGGACCGGACAGGGGAGCGGTAATTCACCCCTCCACTTT
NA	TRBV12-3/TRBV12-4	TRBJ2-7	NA	CASSMGLYEQYF	TGTGCCAGCTCAATGGGGCTCTACGAGCAGTACTTC
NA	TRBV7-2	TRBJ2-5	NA	CASSEQQIQETQYF	TGTGCCAGCAGCGAACAGCAGATACAAGAGACCCAGTACTTC
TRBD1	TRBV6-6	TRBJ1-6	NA	CASSGSGQTYSPLHF	TGTGCCAGCAGCGGATCGGGACAGACTTATTCACCCCTCCACTTT
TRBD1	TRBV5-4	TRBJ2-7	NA	CASSLQQGRGYEQYF	TGTGCCAGCAGCCTACAACAGGGGAGAGGGTACGAGCAGTACTTC